This T cell receptor (beta chain) was observed in a study of blood T cell repertoires in COVID-19 (dated by TCRdb to 2019 to 2021). Concerning the study at large: Collaborator samples came from the United States, Italy and Spain and covered acute and convalescent phases of COVID-19. A freely available public database, intended as a resource for researchers studying the immune response to SARS-CoV-2, is where the repertoires were released. Sample metadata almost always included a de-identified subject ID, COVID-19 status, age in years and sex. Subjects who had been exposed to COVID-19, were actively infected with it, or had recovered from it provided the deeply sampled blood TCRbeta repertoires that made up the dataset. Where available, HLA class I and class II types were obtained from metadata supplied by the sample provider rather than from assay-based typing. The material from the prospective study consisted of cDNA or gDNA derived from T cells, B-cell-depleted T cells, or PBMCs. Samples came from the ongoing ImmuneRACE study (first 160 participants) plus 1,254 subjects from 6 global collaborators.

Each collaborating institution followed its own protocols to collect whole blood in K2EDTA tubes. For TCRbeta analysis, collaborators shipped samples in one of three forms: frozen whole blood, isolated PBMCs, or DNA extracted from either of those sample types. Details on this clone: The target of this receptor is not known. One base away there is no much larger clone; base qualities are not given.

The immunoSEQ Assay, a bias-controlled multiplex PCR, was used to amplify TCRbeta CDR3 regions from genomic DNA. In the paper's pipeline: Nucleated cell counts per sample were estimated from amplification of reference gene primers within the assay. To quantify the absolute abundance of each unique TCRbeta CDR3 rearrangement, sequence reads were collapsed and filtered. For each sample, productive Simpson clonality was calculated as the square root of Simpson's diversity index across productive rearrangements. In its TCRdb copy, this immuneACCESS table keeps in-frame sequences only and misses some clones. Where compared with another copy, unresolved V genes explain less than half of these, and the others have no known cause. From that table come the V and J calls and clone size; the DNA was used to work out D and trimming. This sample gives some 130,000 clones in total; 70% to 90% of them show up just once. 10% of the sample comes from the top ten.

Broader findings and caveats from the paper: Clinical and demographic metadata were provided uncurated, with the amount varying by source and participant.

The sequencing sample was made of peripheral blood. The source is a man aged 45-65 years with acute or convalescent COVID-19.

CDR3 reads: CASSLDRVYEQYF. The nucleotide sequence is given as TGTGCCAGCAGCTTGGACAGAGTATACGAGCAGTACTTC. The chain is encoded by TRBV5-4 joined to TRBJ2-7, with an unclear D gene assignment. V is shortened by 0 bases, J by 4 bases, and the region joining them spans 8 bases. Per the germline V gene (reference sequence), SGHNT is the CDR1 and YYREEE is the CDR2. Counted from cysteine to phenylalanine, this CDR3 has 13 amino acids. Left in the record is the CDR3 DNA by itself, 39 bases read in frame from the first base.